This T cell receptor (beta chain) originates from a study of OX40 agonist ivuxolimab in advanced cancers. The wider study: Across the patients, intravenous ivuxolimab was delivered every 2 weeks at 0.01 to 10 mg/kg. Dose-escalation patients suffered from hepatocellular carcinoma, melanoma, renal cell or head and neck cancer. Study-wide results and caveats: More expanded clones were found, on average, in CD8+ than in CD4+ T cells.

On this clone itself: Its matching antigen is unknown.

V shed 7 bases and J shed 2 bases, with 17 bases lying between them. Per the germline V gene, CDR1 is LNHDA and CDR2 is SQIVND (reference sequence). CDR3 length equals 15 residues. Clones were sequenced by immunoSEQ multiplex PCR, and TCRdb holds only the in-frame ones, with some missing. The table shows 60,000 or so clones, with about four fifths occurring only once. V usage is TRBV19 and J usage is TRBJ1-2, with D perhaps TRBD1 (5 bases). The material was CD4+ or CD8+ T cells sorted from blood, obtained in a trial of the OX40 agonist ivuxolimab. The source of this sequence is an adult with an advanced solid tumor such as melanoma, head and neck, liver or kidney cancer. The chain's CDR3 is CASTKTGPVNYGYTF. CDR3 nucleotides: TGTGCCAGTACCAAAACGGGGCCGGTAAACTATGGCTACACCTTC.